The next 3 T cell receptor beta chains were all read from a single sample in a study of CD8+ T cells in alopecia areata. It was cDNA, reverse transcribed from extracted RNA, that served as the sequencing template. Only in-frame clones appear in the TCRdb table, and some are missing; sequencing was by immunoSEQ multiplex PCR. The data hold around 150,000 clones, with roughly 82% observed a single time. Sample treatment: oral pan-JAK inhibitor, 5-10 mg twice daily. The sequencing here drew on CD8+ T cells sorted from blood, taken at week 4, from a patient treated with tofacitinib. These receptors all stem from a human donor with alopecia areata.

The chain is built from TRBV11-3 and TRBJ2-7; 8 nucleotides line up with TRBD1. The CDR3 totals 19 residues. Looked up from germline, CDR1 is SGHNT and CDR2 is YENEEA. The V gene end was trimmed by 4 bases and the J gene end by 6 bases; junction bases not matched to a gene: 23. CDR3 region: CASSSSRSIGTGQLGEQYF. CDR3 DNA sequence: TGTGCCAGCAGCTCTTCACGCTCCATCGGGACAGGCCAGTTGGGCGAGCAGTACTTC.

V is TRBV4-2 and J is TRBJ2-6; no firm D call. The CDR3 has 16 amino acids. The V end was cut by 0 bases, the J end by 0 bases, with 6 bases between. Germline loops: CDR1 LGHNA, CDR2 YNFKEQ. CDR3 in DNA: TGTGCCAGCAGCCAAGAAGTGTCCTCTGGGGCCAACGTCCTGACTTTC. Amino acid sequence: CASSQEVSSGANVLTF.

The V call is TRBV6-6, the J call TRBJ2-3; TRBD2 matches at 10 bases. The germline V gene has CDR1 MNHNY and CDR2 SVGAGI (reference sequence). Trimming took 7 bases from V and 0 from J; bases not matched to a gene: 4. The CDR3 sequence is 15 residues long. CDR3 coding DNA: TGTGCCAGCATTTTTAGCGGGGGGAGCACAGATACGCAGTATTTT. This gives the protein CASIFSGGSTDTQYF.